The sequence of this T cell receptor (beta chain) was determined in a study of technical replicates of blood from a few donors. TCRdb keeps only in-frame clones here, not all; method: immunoSEQ multiplex PCR. The sample carries 45,000 to 65,000 clones, about 95% recorded once. Unmatched junction bases numbered 10, after V lost 4 bases and J lost 3 bases. The CDR3 length is 17 residues. Germline CDR1 reads SGHNT; CDR2 reads YENEEA. The gene calls are TRBV11-3 and TRBJ2-1; 9 positions match TRBD2. The sequencing input was T cells isolated from PBMCs. The source is a human donor in good health. CDR3 loop: CASSSSQAGGDYNEQFF. The CDR3 bases are TGTGCCAGCAGCTCCAGCCAAGCGGGAGGTGACTACAATGAGCAGTTCTTC.